The 8 T cell receptor beta chains reported below all come from one sample, sequenced in a study of T-cell reconstitution after alpha-beta-depleted transplantation in children. Preparation of the TCRbeta library involved a method that used unique molecular identifiers. From the PCR reads, TCRdb called clonotypes with MiXCR, one entry per CDR3 protein. In the table there are 200,000 to 250,000 distinct CDR3 sequences, over 9.5% of which are singletons. Sample: PBMCs from the stem cell graft donor, taken from the stem cell graft. The receptors here all came from a human donor who donated a stem cell graft to a child with SCID.

This clonotype was found a few times. V is TRBV19 and J is TRBJ2-2; TRBD2 matches at 8 bases. With V trimmed by 10 bases and J by 4 bases, 11 bases remained unmatched. The CDR3 sequence is 15 residues long. Germline V CDR1 and CDR2: LNHDA, SQIVND (reference sequence). The CDR3 sequence: CATSRGGLGTGELFF. CDR3 in DNA: TGTGCCACATCCCGGGGGGGCCTGGGCACCGGGGAGCTGTTTTTT. Full variable domain (remainder filled in from reference TRBV19 and TRBJ2-2): DGGITQSPKYLFRKEGQNVTLSCEQNLNHDAMYWYRQDPGQGLRLIYYSQIVNDFQKGDIAEGYSVSREKKESFPLTVTSAQKNPTAFYLCATSRGGLGTGELFFGEGSRLTVL.

This clonotype was observed many times. The CDR3 loop is CASSPVNRETEAFF. CDR3 nucleotides: TGTGCCAGTAGCCCCGTAAACAGGGAAACTGAAGCTTTCTTT. The chain couples TRBV19 to TRBJ1-1, with D perhaps TRBD1 (6 bases). The V end lost 6 bases, the J end lost 5 bases, and 16 bases lay between the germline ends. Germline CDR1 and CDR2: LNHDA and SQIVND (reference sequence). The CDR3 contains 14 residues.

This clonotype appeared many times. The rearrangement joins TRBV12-3 or TRBV12-4 to TRBJ2-3; 8 nucleotides agree with TRBD1. There are 14 residues in the CDR3. J was trimmed by 3 bases and V by 6 bases; bases with no gene match: 5. CDR3 sequence (DNA): TGTGCCAGCAGCGGACAGGGATTAACAGATACGCAGTATTTT. It encodes CASSGQGLTDTQYF.

The rearrangement joins TRBV3-1 to TRBJ1-3; D gene uncertain. Per germline, CDR1 LGHDT and CDR2 YNNKEL (reference sequence). The CDR3 runs 13 residues. Trimming took 8 bases from V and 0 from J, leaving 8 bases between them. The CDR3 region has the DNA TGTGCCAGCCTCTCCCTCTCTGGAAACACCATATATTTT. Translated: CASLSLSGNTIYF. The full variable domain, completed using reference TRBV3-1 and TRBJ1-3, is DTAVSQTPKYLVTQMGNDKSIKCEQNLGHDTMYWYKQDSKKFLKIMFSYNNKELIINETVPNRFSPKSPDKAHLNLHINSLELGDSAVYFCASLSLSGNTIYFGEGSWLTVV.

This clonotype has ten or more counts. The chain is built from TRBV10-3 and TRBJ2-2; 9 bases match TRBD1. The trim removed 8 bases at V and 2 bases at J, leaving 3 bases unmatched. The CDR3 sequence is 14 residues long. Germline values: CDR1 ENHRY, CDR2 SYGVKD. The CDR3 is CAIGGQGNTGELFF. Here the CDR3 DNA reads TGTGCCATCGGGGGACAGGGCAACACCGGGGAGCTGTTTTTT.

This clonotype was seen ten or more times. The chain uses TRBV20-1 and TRBJ2-1; no clear D gene. This CDR3 comprises 13 residues. V lost 5 bases to trimming and J lost 12 bases, with 20 bases between them. The germline V gene has CDR1 DFQATT and CDR2 SNEGSKA (reference sequence). This CDR3 is CSAGSWSTTGQFF. The CDR3 region has the DNA TGCAGTGCTGGCTCCTGGTCTACCACGGGGCAGTTCTTC.

This clonotype was found many times. The J gene is TRBJ1-1, the V gene TRBV5-1, with D possibly matching TRBD1 (6 bases). Trimming took off 5 bases at V and 1 base at J, with 15 bases between the two ends. This CDR3 region has 15 residues. Germline CDR1 SGHRS, CDR2 YFSETQ. The CDR3 nucleotides read TGCGCCAGCAGAGACGGGAGGGGGGGGAACACTGAAGCTTTCTTT. Its protein product is CASRDGRGGNTEAFF.

This clonotype appeared many times. This chain joins TRBV20-1 and TRBJ2-1; tentative D call: TRBD2 (6 bases). Germline CDR1 is DFQATT and CDR2 is SNEGSKA (reference sequence). With 5 bases removed from V and 9 bases from J, the gap between germline ends came to 14 bases. The CDR3 runs to 12 residues. The CDR3 reads CSAYRLVSEQFF. In DNA form, the CDR3 reads TGCAGTGCTTACCGACTAGTTAGTGAGCAGTTCTTC.